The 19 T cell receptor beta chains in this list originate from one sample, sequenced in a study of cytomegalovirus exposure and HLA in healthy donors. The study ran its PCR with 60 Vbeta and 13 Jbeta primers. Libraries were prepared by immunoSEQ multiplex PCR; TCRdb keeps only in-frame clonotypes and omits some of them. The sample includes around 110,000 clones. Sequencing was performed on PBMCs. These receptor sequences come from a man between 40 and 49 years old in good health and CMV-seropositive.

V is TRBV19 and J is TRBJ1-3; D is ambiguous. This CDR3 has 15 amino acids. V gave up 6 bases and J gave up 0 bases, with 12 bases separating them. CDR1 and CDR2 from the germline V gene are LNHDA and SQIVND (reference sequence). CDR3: CASRTTPYSGNTIYF. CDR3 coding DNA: TGTGCCAGTAGAACCACTCCGTACTCTGGAAACACCATATATTTT.

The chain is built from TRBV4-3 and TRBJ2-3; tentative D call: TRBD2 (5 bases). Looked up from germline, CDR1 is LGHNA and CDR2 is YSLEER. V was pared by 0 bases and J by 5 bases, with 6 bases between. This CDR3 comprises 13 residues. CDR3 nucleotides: TGCGCCAGCAGCCAAGATCGGGGAGATACGCAGTATTTT. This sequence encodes CASSQDRGDTQYF.

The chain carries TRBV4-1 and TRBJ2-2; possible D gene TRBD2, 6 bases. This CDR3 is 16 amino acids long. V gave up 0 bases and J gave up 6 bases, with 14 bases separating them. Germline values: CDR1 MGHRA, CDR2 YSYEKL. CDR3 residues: CASSQDPGRSPGELFF. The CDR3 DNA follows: TGCGCCAGCAGCCAAGATCCCGGGAGATCCCCCGGGGAGCTGTTTTTT.

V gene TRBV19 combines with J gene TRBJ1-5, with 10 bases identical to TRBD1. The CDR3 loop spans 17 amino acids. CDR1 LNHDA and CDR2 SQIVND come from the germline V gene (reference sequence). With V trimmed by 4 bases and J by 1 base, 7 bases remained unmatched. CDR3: CASSTPRQGASNQPQHF. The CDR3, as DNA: TGTGCCAGTAGTACCCCCCGACAGGGGGCGAGCAATCAGCCCCAGCATTTT.

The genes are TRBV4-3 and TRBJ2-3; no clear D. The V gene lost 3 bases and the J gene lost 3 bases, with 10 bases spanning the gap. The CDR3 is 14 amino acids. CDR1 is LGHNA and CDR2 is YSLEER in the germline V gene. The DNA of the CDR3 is TGCGCCAGCAGCCAGGGCGCCACAACAGATACGCAGTATTTT. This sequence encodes CASSQGATTDTQYF.

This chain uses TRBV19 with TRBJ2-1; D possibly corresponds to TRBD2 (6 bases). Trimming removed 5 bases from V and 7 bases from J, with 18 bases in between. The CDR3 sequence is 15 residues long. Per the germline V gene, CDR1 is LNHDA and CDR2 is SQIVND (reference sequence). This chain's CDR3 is CASSLRLVTGNEQFF. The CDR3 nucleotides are TGTGCCAGTAGTTTGCGACTAGTCACTGGGAATGAGCAGTTCTTC.

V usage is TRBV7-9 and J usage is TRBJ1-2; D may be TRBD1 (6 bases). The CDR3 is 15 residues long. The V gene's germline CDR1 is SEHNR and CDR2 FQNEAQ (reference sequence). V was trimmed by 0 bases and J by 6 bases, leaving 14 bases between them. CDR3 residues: CASSLAQGDYHGYTF. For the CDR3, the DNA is TGTGCCAGCAGCTTAGCACAGGGAGACTACCATGGCTACACCTTC.

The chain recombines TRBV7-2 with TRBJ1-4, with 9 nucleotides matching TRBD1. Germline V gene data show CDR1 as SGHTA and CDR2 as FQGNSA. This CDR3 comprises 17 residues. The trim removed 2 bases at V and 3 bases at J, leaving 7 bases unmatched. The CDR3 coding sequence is TGTGCCAGCAGCTTAACAGGGGGCATGACTTCTAATGAAAAACTGTTTTTT. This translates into CASSLTGGMTSNEKLFF.

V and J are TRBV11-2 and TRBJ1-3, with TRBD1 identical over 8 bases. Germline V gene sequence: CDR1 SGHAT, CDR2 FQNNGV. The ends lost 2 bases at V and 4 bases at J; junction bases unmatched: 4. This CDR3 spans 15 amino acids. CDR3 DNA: TGTGCCAGCAGCTTACAGGGGGCGCGCGGAAACACCATATATTTT. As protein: CASSLQGARGNTIYF.

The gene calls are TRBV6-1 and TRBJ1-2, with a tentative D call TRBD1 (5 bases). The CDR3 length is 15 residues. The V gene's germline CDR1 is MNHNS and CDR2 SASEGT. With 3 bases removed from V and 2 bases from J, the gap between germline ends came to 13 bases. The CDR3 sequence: CASSDNVAGNYGYTF. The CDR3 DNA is TGTGCCAGCAGTGATAATGTAGCAGGGAACTATGGCTACACCTTC.

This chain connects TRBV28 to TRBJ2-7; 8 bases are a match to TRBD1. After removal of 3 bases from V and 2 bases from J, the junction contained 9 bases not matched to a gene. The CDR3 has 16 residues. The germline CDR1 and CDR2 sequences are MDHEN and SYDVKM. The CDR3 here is CASSFLLLTGAYEQYF. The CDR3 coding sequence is TGTGCCAGCAGTTTCCTTTTACTGACAGGGGCCTACGAGCAGTACTTC.

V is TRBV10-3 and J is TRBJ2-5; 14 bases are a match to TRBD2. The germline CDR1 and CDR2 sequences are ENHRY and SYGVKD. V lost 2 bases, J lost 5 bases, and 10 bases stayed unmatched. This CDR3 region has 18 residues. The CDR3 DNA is TGTGCCATCAGTGAGCCGGATGGGACTAGCGGGAGACGGGAGACCCAGTACTTC. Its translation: CAISEPDGTSGRRETQYF.

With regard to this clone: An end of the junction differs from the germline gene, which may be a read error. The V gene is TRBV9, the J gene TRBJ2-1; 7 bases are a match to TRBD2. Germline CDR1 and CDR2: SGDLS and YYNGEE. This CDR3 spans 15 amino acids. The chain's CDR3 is CASSVALASFNEQFF. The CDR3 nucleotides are TGTGCCAGCAGCGTGGCACTAGCGTCCTTCAATGAGCAGTTCTTC.

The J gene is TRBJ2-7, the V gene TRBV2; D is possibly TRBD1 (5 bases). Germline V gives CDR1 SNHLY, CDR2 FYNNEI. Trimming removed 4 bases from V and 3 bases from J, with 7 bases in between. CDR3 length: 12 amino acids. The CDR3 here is CASSGQNYEQYF. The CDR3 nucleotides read TGTGCCAGCAGTGGACAGAACTACGAGCAGTACTTC.

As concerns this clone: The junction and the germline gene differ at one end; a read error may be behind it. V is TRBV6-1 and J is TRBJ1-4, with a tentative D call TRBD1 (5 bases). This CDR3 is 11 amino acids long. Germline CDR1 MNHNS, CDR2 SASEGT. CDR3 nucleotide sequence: TGTGCCAGCAAGGGGCCCGTGCAAACGCTTTTT. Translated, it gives CASKGPVQTLF.

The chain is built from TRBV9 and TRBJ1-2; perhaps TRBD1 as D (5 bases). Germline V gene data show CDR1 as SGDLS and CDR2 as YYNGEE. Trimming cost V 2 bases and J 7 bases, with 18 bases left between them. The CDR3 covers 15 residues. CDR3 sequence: CASSVSDRDWGGYTF. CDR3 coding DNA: TGTGCCAGCAGCGTCTCAGACAGAGACTGGGGTGGCTACACCTTC.

The DNA of the CDR3 is TGTGCCAGCAGTGAAACTGTGACAGGGGCCACAGATACGCAGTATTTT. Translated, it gives CASSETVTGATDTQYF. The chain combines TRBV2 with TRBJ2-3; 8 nucleotides agree with TRBD1. This CDR3 has 16 amino acids. CDR1 is SNHLY, CDR2 FYNNEI, per germline. Trimming took 2 bases from V and 2 from J; bases not matched to a gene: 6.

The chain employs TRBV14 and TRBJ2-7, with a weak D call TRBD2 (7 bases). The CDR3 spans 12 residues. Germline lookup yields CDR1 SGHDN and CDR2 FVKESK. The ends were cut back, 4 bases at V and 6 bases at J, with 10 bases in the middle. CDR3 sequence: CASSPRGGEQYF. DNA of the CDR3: TGTGCCAGCAGCCCTAGGGGGGGCGAGCAGTACTTC.

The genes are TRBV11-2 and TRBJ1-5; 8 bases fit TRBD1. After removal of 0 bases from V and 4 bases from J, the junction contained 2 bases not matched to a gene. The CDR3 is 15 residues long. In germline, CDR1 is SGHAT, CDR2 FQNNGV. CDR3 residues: CASSLDGTGNQPQHF. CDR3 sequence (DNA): TGTGCCAGCAGCTTAGATGGGACAGGTAATCAGCCCCAGCATTTT.